This T cell receptor (beta chain) appears in the sequencing data of a study of blood T cell repertoires in COVID-19. Whole-study context: Samples came from the United States, Italy and Spain, spanning acute and convalescent COVID-19. PBMCs, B-cell-depleted T cells, or T cells provided the cDNA or gDNA that made up the material.

This CDR3 contains 12 residues. V gave up 4 bases and J gave up 8 bases, with 14 bases separating them. The germline CDR1 and CDR2 sequences are GTSNPN and SVGIG (reference sequence). Per the original methods: Scientists estimated how many nucleated cells there were by amplifying reference gene primers. The repertoire was sequenced with immunoSEQ multiplex PCR; TCRdb's copy has only in-frame clones and lacks some. Clonal size and the V and J genes are those of that table, whereas D and trimming came from the DNA. The table records a few hundred thousand clones, more than 75% of them present only once. Symptom resolution, clearance, or two negative PCRs marked donors in Cohort 3 as recovered.

The sequenced material came from PBMCs or T cells enriched from blood (not recorded which). The V call is TRBV30, the J call TRBJ1-2; D not certain. This TCR was sampled from a woman between 18 and 29 years old who had recovered from COVID-19. CDR3 sequence (DNA): TGTGCCTGGAATGTCTTCCCCGAGGGCTACACCTTC. This encodes CAWNVFPEGYTF.